A selection of T cell receptor beta chains follows, all from one sample in a study of radiation and T cells in renal cell carcinoma. Repertoires were generated with immunoSEQ multiplex PCR, while TCRdb's copy carries only in-frame clones and drops some. The sample has about 130,000 clones; about four fifths are singletons. This specimen was blood, taken from a patient whose treatment included radiotherapy and nephrectomy. These receptors were collected from a woman in her sixties or seventies with renal cell carcinoma. The CDR3 runs from the conserved cysteine through the conserved F or W. D genes are given only for firm matches. For some rows the clone size is stated as once, few or many, or as a class when expanded; others skip it.

j_call clone_size v_call d_call cdr3_aa
TRBJ1-1 few TRBV5-1 - CASSFGQLNTEAFF
TRBJ1-2 few TRBV30 - CAWSATPNYGYTF
TRBJ2-2 - TRBV28 - CASSEHEGLVTGELFF
TRBJ1-1 - TRBV7-6 - CASSLDNRPNTEAFF
TRBJ2-7 - TRBV7-9 TRBD1 CASSSGQNYEQYF
TRBJ2-5 - TRBV5-1 TRBD1 CASSLGGQTFQETQYF
TRBJ1-3 - TRBV9 - CASSAGFFGNTIYF
TRBJ1-5 - TRBV5-6 - CASSLQGSDQPQHF
TRBJ2-7 - TRBV18 - CASSQGTAYEQYF
TRBJ2-1 - TRBV4-1 - CASSQARVSYNEQFF
TRBJ2-5 - TRBV4-1 TRBD2 CASSRTAGGPQETQYF
TRBJ1-3 - TRBV29-1 - CSGGDTAKNTIYF
TRBJ1-5 - TRBV2 - CASSEFQVRVYGNQPQHF
TRBJ2-7 few TRBV6-5 TRBD2 CASSLLARGSSYEQYF
TRBJ2-1 - TRBV29-1 - CSVSGTIGGEQFF
TRBJ2-5 - TRBV7-9 - CASSLAWGSSETQYF
TRBJ1-2 - TRBV4-1 - CASSQGGRVVGYTF
TRBJ2-5 - TRBV13 - CASSDQETQYF
TRBJ2-2 - TRBV7-2 - CASRLLKGSGELFF
TRBJ1-2 few TRBV10-2 - CASSGRQAGGYTF
TRBJ2-2 - TRBV11-3 TRBD1 CASSLNSQGVGYTGELFF
TRBJ2-7 - TRBV6-5 TRBD1 CASSLAGGYEQYF
TRBJ2-3 once TRBV6-4 - CASSAAKGTNTDTQYF
TRBJ1-5 - TRBV28 TRBD1 CASTLPGDRAFGDNQPQHF
TRBJ2-1 - TRBV18 TRBD2 CASSPGTTSGKYNEQFF